Only a few counts were recorded for the clone carrying this T cell receptor beta chain. Its cognate antigen is unknown. TCRdb reprocessed the RT-PCR reads with MiXCR, giving one entry per CDR3 protein. This sample has about half a million distinct CDR3 sequences; less than 10% occur once, and the top ten carry about an eighth. The V gene's germline CDR1 is DFQATT and CDR2 SNEGSKA (reference sequence). This CDR3 has 17 amino acids. Trimming pared 3 bases from V and 2 bases from J, leaving 22 bases between. This record belongs to a study of response to subunit inactivated influenza vaccine. Study observations and caveats: A suggestion made by the authors is that each seasonal influenza vaccination recruits few new T cells.

The clonotype comes from a man in his fifties or sixties who received an inactivated influenza vaccine. The specimen was PBMCs from blood, collected around 2 years after vaccination. V and J are TRBV20-1 and TRBJ2-5, with D perhaps TRBD1 (6 bases). This chain's CDR3 is CSARFSYSGHRQETQYF. For the CDR3, the DNA is TGCAGTGCTAGGTTTTCGTACTCGGGACACCGACAAGAGACCCAGTACTTC.